Reported below is one T cell receptor beta chain. Its antigen is as yet unknown. The data derive from a study of OX40 agonist ivuxolimab in advanced cancers. Study-level results: The work left the antigen specificity of expanded peripheral T cells undetermined. CD8+ T cells were the subset that, on average, had more expanded clones than CD4+. The CD4+ and CD8+ T cells in the blood had expanded clonally by week 6 at 0.1 to 3.0 mg/kg.

The germline V gene encodes CDR1 LGHNA and CDR2 YNFKEQ. Trimming took 4 bases from V and 11 from J; bases not matched to a gene: 8. CDR3 length: 14 amino acids. Sequencing used immunoSEQ multiplex PCR; TCRdb keeps in-frame clones, though not all of them. The sample holds 30,000 to 40,000 clones, over 60% seen once. The origin of this receptor is an adult with an advanced solid tumor such as melanoma, head and neck, liver or kidney cancer. Source: CD4+ or CD8+ T cells sorted from blood, taken in a trial of the OX40 agonist ivuxolimab. V gene TRBV4-2 combines with J gene TRBJ2-4, with 10 nucleotides matching TRBD1. CDR3 residues: CASSPERQGALQYF. Here the CDR3 DNA reads TGTGCCAGCAGCCCAGAAAGACAGGGGGCACTTCAGTACTTC.